A selection of T cell receptor beta chains follows, all from one sample in a study of spatial heterogeneity in lung cancer. TCRdb reprocessed the 5' RACE reads via MiXCR and lists one record per CDR3 protein. The sample includes over 25,000 distinct CDR3 sequences, 7.1% of them seen just once. Specimen: lung tumor tissue, collected at surgery. Source of these receptors: a male donor with early-stage non-small cell lung cancer. CDR3s leave out the opening cysteine and the closing phenylalanine or tryptophan. Rows give clone size only sometimes, using once, few, many, or a class for an expanded clone.

v_gene	abundance	j_gene	CDR3aa
TRBV4-1	many	TRBJ2-1	ASSQEVPRGGHGTYNEQF
TRBV18	once	TRBJ1-2	ASSLRDNAYGYT
TRBV20-1	NA	TRBJ1-2	SAPATGGYGYT
TRBV9	many	TRBJ2-6	ASSLTGSGANVLT
TRBV20-1	many	TRBJ1-1	SAYRGTEAF
TRBV11-3	NA	TRBJ2-3	ASSSRLAGGPDTQY
TRBV20-1	few	TRBJ1-5	SARTLGNQPQH
TRBV6-6	few	TRBJ2-5	ASTGTWVLQETQY
TRBV6-6	many	TRBJ2-5	ASRPAGINQETQY
TRBV18	NA	TRBJ2-1	ASSAQGYNEQF
TRBV5-4	many	TRBJ2-5	ASSLVGGRGETQY
TRBV28	many	TRBJ1-2	ATSWAQSNGYT
TRBV5-5	many	TRBJ2-2	ASSPAGGTGELF
TRBV19	few	TRBJ2-7	ASSGGARAYEQY
TRBV28	many	TRBJ2-2	ASSSPGDGELF
TRBV20-1	NA	TRBJ1-5	SARPTGRENQPQH
TRBV20-1	few	TRBJ1-2	SAIPTGRNGYT
TRBV20-1	many	TRBJ2-3	SARAGGEGADTQY
TRBV7-8	medium-sized	TRBJ1-1	ASSIQGDTEAF
TRBV20-1	many	TRBJ2-7	SARDPRGTSDYEQY